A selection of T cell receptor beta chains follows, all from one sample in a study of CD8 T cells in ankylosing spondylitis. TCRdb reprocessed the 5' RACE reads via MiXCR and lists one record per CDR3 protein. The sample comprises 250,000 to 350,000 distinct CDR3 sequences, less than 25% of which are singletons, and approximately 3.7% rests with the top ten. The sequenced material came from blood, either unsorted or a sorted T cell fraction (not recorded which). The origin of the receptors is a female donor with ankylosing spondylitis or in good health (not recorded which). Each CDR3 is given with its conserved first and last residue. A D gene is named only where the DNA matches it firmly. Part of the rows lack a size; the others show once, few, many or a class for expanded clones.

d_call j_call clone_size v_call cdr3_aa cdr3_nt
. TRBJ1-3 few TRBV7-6 CASSLNRAWDTIYF TGTGCCAGCAGCTTAAACAGGGCCTGGGACACCATATATTTT
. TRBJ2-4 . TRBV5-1 CASSLDRRDTRENIQYF TGCGCCAGCAGCTTGGACCGGCGGGACACACGTGAAAACATTCAGTACTTC
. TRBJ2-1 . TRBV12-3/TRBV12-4 CASRDRGEQFF TGTGCCAGCAGGGACCGGGGTGAGCAGTTCTTC
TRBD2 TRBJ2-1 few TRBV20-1 CSARSGRHPIDANNEQFF TGCAGTGCTAGAAGCGGGAGGCACCCCATCGACGCCAACAATGAGCAGTTCTTC
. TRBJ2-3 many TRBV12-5 CASGLPTDTQYF TGTGCTAGTGGTTTGCCGACAGATACGCAGTATTTT
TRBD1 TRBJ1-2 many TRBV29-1 CSVVDRVDGYTF TGCAGCGTTGTGGACAGGGTGGATGGCTACACCTTC
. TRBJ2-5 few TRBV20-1 CSGEREETQYF TGCAGTGGGGAGCGGGAAGAGACCCAGTACTTC
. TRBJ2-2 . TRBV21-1 CASSKPPKNRGGLFF TGTGCCAGCAGCAAACCGCCCAAAAATCGAGGTGGGCTGTTTTTT
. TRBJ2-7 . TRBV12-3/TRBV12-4 CASSLGLFSYEQYF TGTGCCAGCAGTTTAGGGCTCTTCTCCTACGAGCAGTACTTC
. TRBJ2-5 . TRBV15 CATSLNGETQYF TGTGCCACCAGTTTGAATGGAGAGACCCAGTACTTC
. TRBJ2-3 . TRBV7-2 CASGEGVYTDTQYF TGTGCCAGCGGGGAGGGGGTATACACAGATACGCAGTATTTT
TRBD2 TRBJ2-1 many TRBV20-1 CSAFGLADNEQFF TGCAGTGCTTTCGGACTAGCAGACAATGAGCAGTTCTTC
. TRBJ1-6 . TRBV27 CASSFSWTVNNSPLHF TGTGCCAGCAGTTTTTCCTGGACAGTCAATAATTCACCCCTCCACTTT
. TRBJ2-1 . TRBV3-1 CASSQGWKQFF TGTGCCAGCAGCCAAGGGTGGAAACAGTTCTTC
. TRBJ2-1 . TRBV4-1 CASSQGPDRSYNEQFF TGCGCCAGCAGCCAAGGTCCGGATCGCTCCTACAATGAGCAGTTCTTC
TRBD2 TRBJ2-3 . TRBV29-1 CSVYSGSTDTQYF TGCAGCGTTTATAGCGGGAGCACAGATACGCAGTATTTT
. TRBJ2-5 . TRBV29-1 CSVHTWGETQYF TGCAGCGTTCACACATGGGGAGAGACCCAGTACTTC
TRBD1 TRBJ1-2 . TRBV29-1 CSVTQGDWGGYTF TGCAGCGTTACCCAGGGGGACTGGGGTGGCTACACCTTC
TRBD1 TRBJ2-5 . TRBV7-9 CASSRRQGAGETQYF TGTGCCAGCAGCCGGAGACAGGGTGCCGGGGAGACCCAGTACTTC
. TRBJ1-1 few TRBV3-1 CASSLMDRRAFF TGTGCCAGCAGCCTTATGGACCGGAGAGCTTTCTTT
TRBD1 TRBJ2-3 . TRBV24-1 CATMTGGTDTQYF TGTGCCACCATGACAGGGGGCACAGATACGCAGTATTTT
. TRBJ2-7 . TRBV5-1 CASSKLEGRDEQYF TGCGCCAGCAGCAAGCTAGAGGGTAGGGACGAGCAGTACTTC
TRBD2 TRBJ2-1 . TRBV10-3 CAISELAGDNEQFF TGTGCCATCAGTGAGCTAGCGGGTGACAATGAGCAGTTCTTC
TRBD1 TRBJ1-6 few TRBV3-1 CASSTGGDSPLHF TGTGCCAGCAGCACAGGGGGGGATTCACCCCTCCACTTT
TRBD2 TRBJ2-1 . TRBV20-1 CSATPSGRYNEQFF TGCAGTGCTACCCCCAGCGGGAGGTACAATGAGCAGTTCTTC
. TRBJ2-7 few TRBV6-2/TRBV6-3 CASSRSGTDFSSYEQYF TGTGCCAGCAGTAGATCGGGGACGGATTTCTCCTCCTACGAGCAGTACTTC
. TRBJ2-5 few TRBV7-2 CASSLFQETQYF TGTGCCAGCAGCTTATTCCAAGAGACCCAGTACTTC
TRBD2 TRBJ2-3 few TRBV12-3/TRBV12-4 CASSLGGRGHVDTQYF TGTGCCAGCAGTTTGGGAGGGAGGGGCCATGTGGATACGCAGTATTTT
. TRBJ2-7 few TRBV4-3 CASSQDHRAGYEQYF TGCGCCAGCAGCCAAGATCACAGGGCAGGCTACGAGCAGTACTTC
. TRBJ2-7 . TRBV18 CASSRAGTASSYEQYF TGTGCCAGCTCACGGGCCGGGACGGCGAGCTCCTACGAGCAGTACTTC
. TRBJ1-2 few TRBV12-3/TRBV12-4 CASSSDDSRGYTF TGTGCCAGCAGTTCCGACGACAGTAGGGGCTACACCTTC
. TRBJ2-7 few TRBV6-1 CASKRDYPYSEQYF TGTGCCAGCAAGCGCGACTATCCGTACTCCGAGCAGTACTTC
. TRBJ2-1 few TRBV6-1 CASKRSKEYNEQFF TGTGCCAGCAAGAGGAGCAAGGAGTACAATGAGCAGTTCTTC
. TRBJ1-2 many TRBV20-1 CSASSDGHYGYTF TGCAGTGCTAGTTCGGATGGGCACTATGGCTACACCTTC
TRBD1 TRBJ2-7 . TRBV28 CASSPSGQGNVYEQYF TGTGCCAGCAGTCCCTCTGGACAGGGTAATGTTTACGAGCAGTACTTC
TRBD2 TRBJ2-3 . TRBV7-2 CASSLARGRRPSTDTQYF TGTGCCAGCAGCTTAGCACGCGGGAGGAGACCTAGCACAGATACGCAGTATTTT
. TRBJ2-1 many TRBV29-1 CSGSTYNEQFF TGCAGCGGATCCACCTACAATGAGCAGTTCTTC
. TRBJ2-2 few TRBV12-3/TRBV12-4 CASSLPPNTGELFF TGTGCCAGCAGTTTACCCCCGAACACCGGGGAGCTGTTTTTT
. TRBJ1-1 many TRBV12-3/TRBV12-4 CASSPIPGAEAFF TGTGCCAGCAGTCCTATACCGGGCGCTGAAGCTTTCTTT
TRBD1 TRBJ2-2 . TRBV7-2 CASLRDRDAGELFF TGTGCCAGCCTCCGGGACAGGGACGCCGGGGAGCTGTTTTTT
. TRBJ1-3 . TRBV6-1 CASISGGHSGNTIYF TGTGCCAGCATCAGTGGGGGCCACTCTGGAAACACCATATATTTT
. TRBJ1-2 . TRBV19 CASTGSELNYGYTF TGTGCCAGTACTGGCAGCGAACTTAACTATGGCTACACCTTC
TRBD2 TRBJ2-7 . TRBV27 CASSLGLAGAEQYF TGTGCCAGCAGTTTAGGCCTAGCGGGAGCCGAGCAGTACTTC
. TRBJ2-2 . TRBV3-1 CASSLGPGGTGELFF TGTGCCAGCAGCCTGGGACCCGGGGGCACCGGGGAGCTGTTTTTT
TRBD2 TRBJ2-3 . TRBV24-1 CATSDSLAGPEDTQYF TGTGCCACCAGTGATAGCCTAGCGGGACCAGAAGATACGCAGTATTTT
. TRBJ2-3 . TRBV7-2 CASSLANRYTQYF TGTGCCAGCAGCTTAGCTAACAGATATACGCAGTATTTT
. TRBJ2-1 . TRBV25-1 CASSEGGPVQFF TGTGCCAGCAGTGAGGGAGGACCCGTGCAGTTCTTC
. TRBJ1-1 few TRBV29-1 CSVGREEGAFF TGCAGCGTTGGGCGGGAGGAAGGAGCTTTCTTT